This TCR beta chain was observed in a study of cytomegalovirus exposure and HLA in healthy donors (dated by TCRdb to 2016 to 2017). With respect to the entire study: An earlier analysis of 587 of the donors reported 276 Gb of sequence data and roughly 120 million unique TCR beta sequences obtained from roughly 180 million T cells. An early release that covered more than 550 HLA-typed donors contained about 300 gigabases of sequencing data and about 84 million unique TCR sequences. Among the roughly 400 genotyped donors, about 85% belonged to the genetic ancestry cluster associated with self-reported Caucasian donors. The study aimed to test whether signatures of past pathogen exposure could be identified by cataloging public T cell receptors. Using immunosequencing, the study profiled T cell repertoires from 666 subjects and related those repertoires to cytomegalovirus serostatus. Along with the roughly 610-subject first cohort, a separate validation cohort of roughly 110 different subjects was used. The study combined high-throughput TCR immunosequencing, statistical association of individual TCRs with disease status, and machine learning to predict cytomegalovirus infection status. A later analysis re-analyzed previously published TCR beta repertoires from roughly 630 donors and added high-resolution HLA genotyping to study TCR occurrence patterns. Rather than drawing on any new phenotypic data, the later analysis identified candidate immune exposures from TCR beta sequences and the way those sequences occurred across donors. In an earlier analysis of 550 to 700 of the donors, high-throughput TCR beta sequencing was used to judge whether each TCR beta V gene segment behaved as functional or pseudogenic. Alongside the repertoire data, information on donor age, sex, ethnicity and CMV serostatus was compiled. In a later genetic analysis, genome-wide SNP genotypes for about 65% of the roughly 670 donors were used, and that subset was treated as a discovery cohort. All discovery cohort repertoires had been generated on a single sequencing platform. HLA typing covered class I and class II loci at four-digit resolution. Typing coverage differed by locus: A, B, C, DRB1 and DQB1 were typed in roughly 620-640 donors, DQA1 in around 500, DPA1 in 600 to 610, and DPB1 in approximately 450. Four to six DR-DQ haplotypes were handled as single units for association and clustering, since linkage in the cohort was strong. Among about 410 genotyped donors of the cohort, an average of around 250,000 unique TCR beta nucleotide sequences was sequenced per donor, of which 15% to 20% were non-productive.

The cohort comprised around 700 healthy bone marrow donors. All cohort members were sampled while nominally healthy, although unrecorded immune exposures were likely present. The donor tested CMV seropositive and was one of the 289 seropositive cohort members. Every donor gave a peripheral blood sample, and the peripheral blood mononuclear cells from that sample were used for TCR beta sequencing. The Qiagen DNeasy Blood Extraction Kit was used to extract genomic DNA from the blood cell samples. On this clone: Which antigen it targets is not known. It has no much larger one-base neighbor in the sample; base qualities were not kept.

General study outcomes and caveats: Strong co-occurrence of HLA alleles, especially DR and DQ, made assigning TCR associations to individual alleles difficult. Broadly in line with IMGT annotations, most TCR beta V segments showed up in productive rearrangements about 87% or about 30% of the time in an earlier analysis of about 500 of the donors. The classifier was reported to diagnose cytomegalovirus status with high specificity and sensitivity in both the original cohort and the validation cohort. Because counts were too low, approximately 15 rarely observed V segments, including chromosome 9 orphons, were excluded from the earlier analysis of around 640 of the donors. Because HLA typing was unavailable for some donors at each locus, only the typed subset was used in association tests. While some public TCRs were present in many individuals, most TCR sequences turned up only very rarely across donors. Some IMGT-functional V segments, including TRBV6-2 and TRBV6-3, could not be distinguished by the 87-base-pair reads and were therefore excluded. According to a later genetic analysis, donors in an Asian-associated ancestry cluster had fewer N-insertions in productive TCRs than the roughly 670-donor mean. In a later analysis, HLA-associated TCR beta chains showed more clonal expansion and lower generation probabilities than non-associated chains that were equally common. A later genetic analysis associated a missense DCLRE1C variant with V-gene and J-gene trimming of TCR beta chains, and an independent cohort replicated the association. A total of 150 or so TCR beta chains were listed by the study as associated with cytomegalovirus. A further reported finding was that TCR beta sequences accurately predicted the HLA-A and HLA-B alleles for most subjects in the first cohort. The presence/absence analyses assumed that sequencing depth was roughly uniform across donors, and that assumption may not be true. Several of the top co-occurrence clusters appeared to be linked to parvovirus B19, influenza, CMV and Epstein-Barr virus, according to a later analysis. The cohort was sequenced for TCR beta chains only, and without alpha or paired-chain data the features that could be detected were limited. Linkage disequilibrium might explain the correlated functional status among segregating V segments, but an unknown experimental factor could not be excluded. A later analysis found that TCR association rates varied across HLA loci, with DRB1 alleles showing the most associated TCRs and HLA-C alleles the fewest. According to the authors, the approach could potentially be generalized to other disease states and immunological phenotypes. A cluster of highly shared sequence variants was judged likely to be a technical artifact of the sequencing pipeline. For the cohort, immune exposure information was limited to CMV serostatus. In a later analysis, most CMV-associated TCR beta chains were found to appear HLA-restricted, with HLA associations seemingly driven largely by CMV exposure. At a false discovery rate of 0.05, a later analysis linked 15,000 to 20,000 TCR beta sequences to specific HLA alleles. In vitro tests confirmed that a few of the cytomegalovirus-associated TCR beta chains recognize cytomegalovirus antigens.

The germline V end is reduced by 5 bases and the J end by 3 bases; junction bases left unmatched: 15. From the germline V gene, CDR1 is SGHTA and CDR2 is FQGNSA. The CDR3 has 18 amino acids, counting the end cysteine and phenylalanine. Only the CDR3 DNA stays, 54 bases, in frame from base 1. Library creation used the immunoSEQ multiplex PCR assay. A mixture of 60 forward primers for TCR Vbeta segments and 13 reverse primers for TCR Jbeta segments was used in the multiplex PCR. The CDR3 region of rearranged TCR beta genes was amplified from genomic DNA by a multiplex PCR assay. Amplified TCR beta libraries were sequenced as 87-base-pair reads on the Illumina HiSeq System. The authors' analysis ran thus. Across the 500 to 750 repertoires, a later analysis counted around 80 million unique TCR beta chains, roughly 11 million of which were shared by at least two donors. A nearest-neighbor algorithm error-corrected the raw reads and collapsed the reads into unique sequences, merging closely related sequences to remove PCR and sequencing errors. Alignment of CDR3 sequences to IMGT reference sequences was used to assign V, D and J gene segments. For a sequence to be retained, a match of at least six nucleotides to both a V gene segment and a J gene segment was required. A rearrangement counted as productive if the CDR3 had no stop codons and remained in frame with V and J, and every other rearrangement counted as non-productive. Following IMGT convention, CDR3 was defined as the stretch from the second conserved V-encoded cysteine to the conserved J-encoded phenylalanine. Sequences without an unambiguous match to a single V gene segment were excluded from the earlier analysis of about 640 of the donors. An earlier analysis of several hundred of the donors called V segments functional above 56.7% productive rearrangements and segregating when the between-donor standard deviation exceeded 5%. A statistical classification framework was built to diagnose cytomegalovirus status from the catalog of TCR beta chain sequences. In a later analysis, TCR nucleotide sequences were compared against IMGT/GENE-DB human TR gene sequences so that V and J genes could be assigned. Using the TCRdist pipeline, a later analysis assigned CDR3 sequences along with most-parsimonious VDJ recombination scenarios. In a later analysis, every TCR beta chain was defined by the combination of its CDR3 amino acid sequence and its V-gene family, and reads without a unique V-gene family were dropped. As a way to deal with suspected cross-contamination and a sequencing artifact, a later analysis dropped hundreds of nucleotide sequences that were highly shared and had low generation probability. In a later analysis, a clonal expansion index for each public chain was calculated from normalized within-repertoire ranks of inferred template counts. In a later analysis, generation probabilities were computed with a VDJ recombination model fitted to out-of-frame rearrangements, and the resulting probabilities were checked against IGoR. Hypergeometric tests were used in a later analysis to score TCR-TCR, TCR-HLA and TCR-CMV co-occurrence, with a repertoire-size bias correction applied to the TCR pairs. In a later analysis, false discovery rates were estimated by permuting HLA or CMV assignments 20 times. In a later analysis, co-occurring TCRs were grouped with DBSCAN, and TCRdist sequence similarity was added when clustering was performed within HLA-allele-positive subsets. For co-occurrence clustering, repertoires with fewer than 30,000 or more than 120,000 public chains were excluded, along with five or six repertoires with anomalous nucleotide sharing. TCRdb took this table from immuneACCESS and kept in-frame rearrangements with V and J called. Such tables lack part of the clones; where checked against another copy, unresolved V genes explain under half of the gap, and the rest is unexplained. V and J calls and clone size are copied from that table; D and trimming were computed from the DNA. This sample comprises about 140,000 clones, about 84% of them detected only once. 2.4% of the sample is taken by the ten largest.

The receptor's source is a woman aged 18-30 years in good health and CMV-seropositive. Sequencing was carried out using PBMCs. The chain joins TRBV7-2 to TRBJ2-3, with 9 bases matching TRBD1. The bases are TGTGCCAGCAGCAGCCTCGGGACAGGGAAATTTCAGACAGATACGCAGTATTTT. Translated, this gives CASSSLGTGKFQTDTQYF.